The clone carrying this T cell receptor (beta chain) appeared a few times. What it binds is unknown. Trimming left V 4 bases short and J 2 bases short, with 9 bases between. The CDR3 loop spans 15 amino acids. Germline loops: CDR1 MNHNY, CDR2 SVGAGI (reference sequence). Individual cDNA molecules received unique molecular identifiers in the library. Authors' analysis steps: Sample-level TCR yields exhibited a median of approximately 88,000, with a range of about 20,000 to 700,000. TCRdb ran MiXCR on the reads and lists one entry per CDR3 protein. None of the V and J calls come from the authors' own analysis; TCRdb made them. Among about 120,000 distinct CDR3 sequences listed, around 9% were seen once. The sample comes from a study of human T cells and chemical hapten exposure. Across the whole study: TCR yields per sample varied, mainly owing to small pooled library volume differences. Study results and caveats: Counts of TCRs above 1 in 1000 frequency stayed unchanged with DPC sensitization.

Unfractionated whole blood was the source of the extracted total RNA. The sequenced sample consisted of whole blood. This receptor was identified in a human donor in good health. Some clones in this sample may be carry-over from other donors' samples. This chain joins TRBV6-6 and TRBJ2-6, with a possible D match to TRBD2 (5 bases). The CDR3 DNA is TGTGCCAGCAGTTCCCGGACTGCTGGGGCCAACGTCCTGACTTTC. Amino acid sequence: CASSSRTAGANVLTF.